Shown below are 24 T cell receptor beta chains from a single sample sequenced in a study of CD4 and CD8 cells across lung adenocarcinoma regions. Using its own MiXCR run on the PCR reads, TCRdb lists one record per CDR3 protein. The table includes under 25,000 distinct CDR3 sequences, more than 45% detected once. Sequencing was performed on CD4+ T cells from the center of a lung tumor. All receptors derive from a male donor with lung adenocarcinoma. The CD4 and CD8 labels of this study may be unreliable.

To note about this clonotype: Germline and junction disagree at one end, which may indicate a read error. The rearrangement joins TRBV27 to TRBJ2-5, with a weak D call TRBD2 (6 bases). The CDR3 sequence is 16 residues long. The germline gives CDR1 MNHEY, CDR2 SMNVEV (reference sequence). CDR3 sequence: CASAGLRGRAQETQYF. Here the CDR3 DNA reads TGTGCCAGCGCGGGGCTTAGGGGCCGTGCCCAAGAGACGCAGTACTTC.

V and J are TRBV11-1 and TRBJ1-2, with D perhaps matching TRBD1 (5 bases). The V gene's germline CDR1 is SGHAT and CDR2 FQDESV (reference sequence). Deletions cut 5 bases from V and 5 bases from J, with 18 bases between. The CDR3 contains 15 residues. DNA of the CDR3: TGTGCCAGCAGCCCCCGGAGGGGACGAGGTTATGGCTACACCTTC. It yields the protein CASSPRRGRGYGYTF.

This clonotype was observed a few times. J is TRBJ2-3 and V is TRBV11-3; D remains ambiguous. The DNA end lines up better with TRBJ2-1; the J call may be wrong. The CDR3 is made up of 12 amino acids. Germline-derived CDR1 and CDR2 are SGHNT and YENEEA. The CDR3 loop is CASSLLNNEQFF. CDR3 nucleotides: TGTGCCAGCAGCTTACTTAACAATGAGCAGTTCTTC.

The V and J genes are TRBV10-1 and TRBJ1-1, with 8 bases lining up with TRBD1. CDR1 and CDR2 (germline): WNHNN, SYGVQD (reference sequence). Unmatched junction bases numbered 7, after V lost 2 bases and J lost 11 bases. The CDR3 sequence is 13 residues long. The CDR3 sequence is CASSEGLDRDAFF. The CDR3 DNA is TGCGCCAGCAGTGAGGGATTGGACAGGGATGCTTTCTTT.

The V and J genes are TRBV6-1 and TRBJ2-5; a weak D match, TRBD2 (6 bases). The tail of the sequence fits TRBJ2-3 better, so the J call may be wrong. The CDR3 runs 11 residues. Germline V gene lookup returns CDR1 MNHNS and CDR2 SASEGT. The CDR3 DNA follows: TGTGCCAGCAGGGTCGGGAGTACGCAGTATTTT. It is translated as CASRVGSTQYF.

The V call is TRBV6-1, the J call TRBJ2-4, with 15 nucleotides matching TRBD2. TRBJ2-1 explains the end of the DNA better; the J call may be wrong. CDR1 is MNHNS, CDR2 SASEGT, per germline. CDR3 length: 18 residues. The CDR3 coding sequence is TGTGCCAGCAGTGAATGGGGACTAGCGGGGGGTGCCAAAAATAAGCAGTTCTTC. Residues: CASSEWGLAGGAKNKQFF.

As regards this clonotype: The CDR3 does not end in the conserved phenylalanine or tryptophan, so this is likely a read error. The limits of the CDR3 on the DNA are not certain, so only TCRdb's listed CDR3 is given. The chain links TRBV6-1 to TRBJ2-3; TRBD1, the D gene given by the table, was not confirmed from the DNA. Germline V gene lookup returns CDR1 MNHNS and CDR2 SASEGT. 16 amino acids form the CDR3, both terminal residues included. CDR3 protein: CASSTDRGAYEQYFGP.

The rearrangement joins TRBV6-1 to TRBJ2-5; no definite D call. Near its end, the DNA agrees better with TRBJ2-7, so the J call may be wrong. The CDR3 has 13 amino acids. Germline CDR1 is MNHNS and CDR2 is SASEGT. The DNA of the CDR3 is TGTGCCAGCAGTGAATATTGGGAATACGAGCAGTACTTC. Translation: CASSEYWEYEQYF.

The chain has TRBV28 and TRBJ2-1; a weak D match, TRBD1 (5 bases). Germline V gene sequence: CDR1 MDHEN, CDR2 SYDVKM. The ends were cut back, 2 bases at V and 7 bases at J, with 15 bases in the middle. There are 15 residues in the CDR3. The CDR3 DNA reads TGTGCCAGCAGTTTAGGCACAGCCTCAGGGAATGAGCAGTTCTTC. Its protein product is CASSLGTASGNEQFF.

The CDR3 here is CAWSSLGLARNEQFF. The CDR3 coding sequence is TGTGCCTGGAGTTCCCTCGGACTAGCTCGAAATGAGCAGTTCTTC. The gene calls are TRBV30 and TRBJ2-1; TRBD2 agrees at 8 bases. Per germline, CDR1 GTSNPN and CDR2 SVGIG (reference sequence). The CDR3 is 15 residues long. J gave up 7 bases and V 2 bases, and 10 bases lay outside the gene matches.

For this clonotype: One junction end disagrees with the germline gene, perhaps due to a read error. The rearrangement joins TRBV4-1 to TRBJ2-3; D is uncertain. CDR1 and CDR2 from the germline V gene are MGHRA and YSYEKL. The CDR3 contains 11 residues. The CDR3 DNA sequence: TGCGCCAGCAGCCAGAAAGATACGCAGTATTTC. It encodes CASSQKDTQYF.

CDR3 nucleotides: TGTGCCAGCAGACTCCAGGCTGTGATTCCAGGTGCGCTGTTTTTT. This gives the protein CASRLQAVIPGALFF. This chain connects TRBV6-1 to TRBJ2-2, with no clear D. Germline loops: CDR1 MNHNS, CDR2 SASEGT. V was cut by 6 bases and J by 13 bases, with 24 bases left in between. This CDR3 has 15 amino acids.

The CDR3 protein is CASSLPLAGLNEQFF. CDR3 nucleotides: TGTGCCAGCAGCTTACCGCTAGCGGGACTGAATGAGCAGTTCTTC. The chain couples TRBV7-9 to TRBJ2-5; 9 bases agree with TRBD2. Gene TRBJ2-1 matches the end of the DNA better, so the J call may be wrong. CDR3 length: 15 residues. Per the germline V gene, CDR1 is SEHNR and CDR2 is FQNEAQ (reference sequence).

The chain employs TRBV6-1 and TRBJ2-3, with 7 nucleotides matching TRBD2. The closer fit of TRBJ2-7 to the DNA end suggests the J call may be wrong. The CDR3 is 14 amino acids. From germline, CDR1 is MNHNS and CDR2 SASEGT. Written as DNA, the CDR3 is TGTGCCACCACCTTCGGGACTACCAAACACATGCAGTACTTC. Translating it yields CATTFGTTKHMQYF.

This clonotype occurred many times. V is TRBV10-1 and J is TRBJ2-1; 14 nucleotides align to TRBD2. The germline V gene has CDR1 WNHNN and CDR2 SYGVQD (reference sequence). The trim removed 6 bases at V and 9 bases at J, leaving 4 bases unmatched. The CDR3 spans 14 residues. This CDR3 reads CASSPGLAGAEQFF. The DNA of the CDR3 is TGCGCCAGCAGCCCGGGACTAGCGGGGGCTGAGCAGTTCTTC.

Worth noting for this clonotype: The junction and the germline gene differ at one end; a read error may be behind it. J is TRBJ2-3 and V is TRBV11-2; D assignment may be TRBD1 or TRBD2 (5 bases each). There are 14 residues in the CDR3. Germline lookup yields CDR1 SGHAT and CDR2 FQNNGV. CDR3 protein: CRVTGLWLKNTQYF. The CDR3 DNA reads TGCCGCGTCACGGGGCTATGGCTTAAAAATACGCAGTACTTT.

The CDR3 here is CASSLGSGGDTQYF. DNA for the CDR3: TGTGCCAGCAGCTTAGGAAGCGGCGGGGATACGCAGTATTTT. The rearrangement links TRBV11-1 to TRBJ2-3, with a possible D match to TRBD2 (5 bases). This CDR3 contains 14 residues. Looked up from germline, CDR1 is SGHAT and CDR2 is FQDESV (reference sequence). V lost 1 base, J lost 6 bases, and 11 bases lay in between.

V and J are TRBV5-1 and TRBJ2-5, with a weak D call TRBD1 (6 bases). CDR1 and CDR2 (germline): SGHRS, YFSETQ. This CDR3 region has 14 residues. Trimming took off 2 bases at V and 4 bases at J, with 12 bases between the two ends. Here the CDR3 DNA reads TGCGCCAGCAGCTTAGCTCAGGGGACAGAGACCCAGTACTTC. It encodes CASSLAQGTETQYF.

The chain's CDR3 is CARGLQSGITEKQYF. Written as DNA, the CDR3 is TGTGCCAGGGGACTCCAGTCCGGGATTACCGAGAAGCAGTATTTT. The rearrangement joins TRBV6-1 to TRBJ2-2; perhaps TRBD2 as D (6 bases). The J call may be wrong; the DNA end is better matched by TRBJ2-3. The CDR3 length is 15 residues. Germline V gene sequence: CDR1 MNHNS, CDR2 SASEGT.

The table lists this clonotype with many counts. This chain uses TRBV6-1 with TRBJ1-5; 8 nucleotides agree with TRBD1. V shed 11 bases and J 1 base; nucleotides not matched to a gene: 7. The CDR3 has 14 amino acids. The germline CDR1 and CDR2 sequences are MNHNS and SASEGT. CDR3 in DNA: TGTGCCTCCCACAGGGGGTTCAGCAATCAGCCCCAGCATTTT. It is translated as CASHRGFSNQPQHF.

This clonotype was detected only a few times. The rearrangement uses TRBV15 and TRBJ2-5, with 8 positions matching TRBD2. CDR3 length: 15 amino acids. The V and J ends lost 1 base and 3 bases, in that order; junction bases with no gene match: 4. Germline V gene data show CDR1 as LNHNV and CDR2 as YYDKDF (reference sequence). CDR3 loop: CATSRVGLGEETQYF. Here the CDR3 DNA reads TGTGCCACCAGCAGAGTGGGACTAGGGGAAGAGACCCAGTACTTC.

This sequence joins TRBV12-3 or TRBV12-4 and TRBJ2-3; 7 nucleotides align to TRBD2. Trimming cost V 3 bases and J 6 bases; bases outside gene matches: 9. This CDR3 has 15 amino acids. CDR3 nucleotides: TGTGCCAGCAGTTTGGAAACGGGAGGAAAGGATACGCAGTATTTT. Translating gives CASSLETGGKDTQYF.

The CDR3 DNA is TGTGCCAGCAGCCAATGGGCTAGCGGGAGCTCAGATACGCAGTATTTT. The encoded protein is CASSQWASGSSDTQYF. The rearrangement links TRBV4-2 to TRBJ2-3, with TRBD2 matching 10 bases. Trimming took 2 bases from V and 4 from J; bases not matched to a gene: 6. In germline, CDR1 is LGHNA, CDR2 YNFKEQ. The CDR3 extends over 16 amino acids.

The chain has TRBV7-2 and TRBJ1-5; D unresolved. The CDR3 runs to 14 residues. In germline, CDR1 is SGHTA, CDR2 FQGNSA. Trimming shortened V by 5 bases and J by 0 bases, and 8 bases separated the two germline ends. For the CDR3, the DNA is TGTGCCAGCAGCCCAGAGTTTAGCAATCAGCCCCAGCATTTT. This encodes CASSPEFSNQPQHF.